A single sample is the source of the 22 T cell receptor beta chains below, sequenced in a study of cytomegalovirus exposure and HLA in healthy donors. Vbeta (60) and Jbeta (13) primers were used in the PCR. Using immunoSEQ multiplex PCR, the repertoire was profiled, and TCRdb retains in-frame clones only, with some absent. Of 19,000 or so clones listed, more than 60% were seen once; the top ten hold 3.7%. Sequencing input: PBMCs. The receptors were sampled from a man aged 18 to 35 in good health and CMV-seronegative.

This clone was picked up one time. The chain combines TRBV6-5 with TRBJ1-2, with 7 bases matching TRBD1. With 6 bases clipped from V and 8 bases from J, the junction kept 12 bases outside the gene matches. The CDR3 has 14 amino acids. Germline lookup yields CDR1 MNHEY and CDR2 SVGAGI. In DNA, the CDR3 is TGTGCCAGCAGACCCGGACAGGTCGGCGGAGGCTACACCTTC. It codes for CASRPGQVGGGYTF.

The chain employs TRBV5-6 and TRBJ2-7; D gene ambiguous. CDR1 SGHDT and CDR2 YYEEEE come from the germline V gene. There are 14 residues in the CDR3. The V and J ends lost 4 bases and 3 bases respectively, with 14 bases between them. The chain's CDR3 is CASSLSFVGYEQYF. The CDR3 region has the DNA TGTGCCAGCAGCCTATCCTTTGTTGGCTACGAGCAGTACTTC.

The V gene is TRBV2, the J gene TRBJ2-5; D perhaps matches TRBD1 (6 bases). The CDR3 has 13 residues. V lost 5 bases to trimming and J lost 7 bases, with 14 bases between them. Germline values: CDR1 SNHLY, CDR2 FYNNEI. The CDR3 spells CASSQGLMGTQYF. The DNA of the CDR3 is TGTGCCAGCAGTCAGGGGCTGATGGGGACCCAGTACTTC.

This clone was picked up a small number of times. This sequence joins TRBV25-1 and TRBJ2-7, with TRBD1 identical over 7 bases. The J segment lost 6 bases and the V segment lost 6 bases, leaving 8 bases of the junction unmatched. The germline CDR1 and CDR2 sequences are MGHDK and SYGVNS. This CDR3 is 13 amino acids long. The CDR3 DNA is TGTGCCAGCAGAGACAGGGAAATCGGCGAGCAGTACTTC. It yields the protein CASRDREIGEQYF.

The J gene is TRBJ2-7, the V gene TRBV2; 13 nucleotides align to TRBD2. V trimming: 7 bases; J trimming: 9 bases; junction bases outside the gene matches: 6. The CDR3 is 13 residues long. Per the germline V gene, CDR1 is SNHLY and CDR2 is FYNNEI. The CDR3 sequence: CASTWTSGGLQYF. As DNA, the CDR3 is TGTGCCAGCACATGGACTAGCGGGGGTCTGCAGTACTTC. The entire variable domain, with the rest obtained from reference TRBV2 and TRBJ2-7, is as follows: EPEVTQTPSHQVTQMGQEVILRCVPISNHLYFYWYRQILGQKVEFLVSFYNNEISEKSEIFDDQFSVERPDGSNFTLKIRSTKLEDSAMYFCASTWTSGGLQYFGPGTRLTVT.

J is TRBJ1-5 and V is TRBV18; TRBD1 aligns across 7 bases. Per germline, CDR1 KGHSH and CDR2 LQKENI. V gave up 5 bases and J gave up 6 bases; unmatched junction bases: 10. This CDR3 spans 15 amino acids. The CDR3 DNA is TGTGCCAGCTCATCACAGACAGGGTCCAGTCAGCCCCAGCATTTT. Its translation is CASSSQTGSSQPQHF.

This chain connects TRBV5-1 to TRBJ1-3, with D hard to call. This CDR3 comprises 11 residues. Trimming cost V 4 bases and J 6 bases, with 5 bases left between them. Germline V gene lookup returns CDR1 SGHRS and CDR2 YFSETQ. In DNA, the CDR3 is TGCGCCAGCAGCAGCTCAAACACCATATATTTT. This sequence encodes CASSSSNTIYF.

The V gene is TRBV19, the J gene TRBJ1-1; D may be TRBD1 (6 bases). The CDR3 loop spans 13 amino acids. The ends were cut back, 6 bases at V and 4 bases at J, with 12 bases in the middle. From germline, CDR1 is LNHDA and CDR2 SQIVND (reference sequence). In DNA, the CDR3 is TGTGCCAGTAGCACAGGGTGGAGCACTGAAGCTTTCTTT. The encoded protein is CASSTGWSTEAFF.

For the CDR3, the DNA is TGTGCCAGCAGTTTACAGGACAGGCATCAGCCCCAGCATTTT. Protein: CASSLQDRHQPQHF. V gene TRBV28 combines with J gene TRBJ1-5; 7 bases are shared with TRBD1. Unmatched junction bases numbered 3, after V lost 2 bases and J lost 5 bases. The V gene's germline CDR1 is MDHEN and CDR2 SYDVKM. The CDR3 loop spans 14 amino acids.

The rearrangement uses TRBV19 and TRBJ1-4; D gene uncertain. Germline loops: CDR1 LNHDA, CDR2 SQIVND (reference sequence). V lost 4 bases to trimming and J lost 6 bases, with 9 bases between them. This CDR3 has 13 amino acids. The CDR3 DNA is TGTGCCAGTAGTAACCAGGAAGATGAAAAACTGTTTTTT. Its protein product is CASSNQEDEKLFF.

The J gene is TRBJ1-1, the V gene TRBV5-4; no firm D call. The CDR3 is 13 residues long. V dropped 0 bases and J dropped 7 bases, with 10 bases sitting between them. Germline V gene sequence: CDR1 SGHNT, CDR2 YYREEE (reference sequence). The CDR3: CASSLVVGSEAFF. The CDR3 nucleotides are TGTGCCAGCAGCTTGGTCGTAGGGAGTGAAGCTTTCTTT.

V and J are TRBV29-1 and TRBJ1-1; tentative D call: TRBD1 (6 bases). The germline V gene has CDR1 SQVTM and CDR2 ANQGSEA. Trimming left V 4 bases short and J 8 bases short, with 23 bases between. The CDR3 has 15 residues. The CDR3 DNA sequence: TGCAGCGTTGCAGTCCAGGGGCTTGGGGGGGTCGAAGCTTTCTTT. As protein: CSVAVQGLGGVEAFF.

The J gene is TRBJ1-2, the V gene TRBV30, with TRBD1 matching 10 bases. The CDR3 loop spans 12 amino acids. Germline V gene lookup returns CDR1 GTSNPN and CDR2 SVGIG (reference sequence). V shed 7 bases, J shed 4 bases, and the junction held 3 bases outside the gene matches. CDR3 region: CASGTGVYGYTF. The CDR3 coding sequence is TGTGCCTCGGGGACAGGGGTCTATGGCTACACCTTC.

The rearrangement uses TRBV30 and TRBJ1-1, with a weak D call TRBD1 (6 bases). The CDR3 consists of 13 residues. V was cut by 3 bases and J by 0 bases, with 8 bases left in between. Germline loops: CDR1 GTSNPN, CDR2 SVGIG (reference sequence). CDR3 sequence (DNA): TGTGCCTGGAGGCGACAGGTGAACACTGAAGCTTTCTTT. Its translation: CAWRRQVNTEAFF.

This chain uses TRBV29-1 with TRBJ2-1, with TRBD2 matching 8 bases. This CDR3 comprises 15 residues. CDR1 is SQVTM, CDR2 ANQGSEA, per germline. J gave up 6 bases and V 0 bases, and 7 bases lay outside the gene matches. The CDR3 region has the DNA TGCAGCGTTGAAGATAGCACTGGACTAGCCAATGAGCAGTTCTTC. Translating gives CSVEDSTGLANEQFF.

This sequence joins TRBV5-6 and TRBJ1-2; maybe TRBD1 (5 bases). In germline, CDR1 is SGHDT, CDR2 YYEEEE. V lost 8 bases and J lost 8, with 19 bases in between. The CDR3 contains 13 residues. The CDR3 DNA follows: TGTGCCAGTGTATCGAATTGGGGCGAAGGCTACACCTTC. Its translation: CASVSNWGEGYTF.

This clone has a single count. The rearrangement uses TRBV6-5 and TRBJ1-6; D remains ambiguous. There are 13 residues in the CDR3. The ends were cut back, 0 bases at V and 10 bases at J, with 7 bases in the middle. Germline V gene data show CDR1 as MNHEY and CDR2 as SVGAGI. DNA of the CDR3: TGTGCCAGCAGTTACTCAAATCAGTCACCCCTCCACTTT. As protein: CASSYSNQSPLHF.

Only one count was recorded for this clone. V gene TRBV30 combines with J gene TRBJ2-5, with D perhaps TRBD2 (7 bases). There are 13 residues in the CDR3. Germline-derived CDR1 and CDR2 are GTSNPN and SVGIG (reference sequence). Trimming left V 3 bases short and J 5 bases short, with 13 bases between. The CDR3 reads CAWRKGGIETQYF. The CDR3 nucleotides read TGTGCCTGGAGAAAGGGGGGGATCGAGACCCAGTACTTC.

The rearrangement joins TRBV30 to TRBJ2-7, with D possibly TRBD2 on 6 matching bases. Trimming took off 6 bases at V and 3 bases at J, with 15 bases between the two ends. The CDR3 is 13 residues long. Germline loops: CDR1 GTSNPN, CDR2 SVGIG (reference sequence). As DNA, the CDR3 is TGTGCCTGCCCCGGGACGGGAGTCTACGAGCAGTACTTC. It yields the protein CACPGTGVYEQYF.

The chain is built from TRBV30 and TRBJ2-3, with 10 bases fitting TRBD2. Germline CDR1 is GTSNPN and CDR2 is SVGIG (reference sequence). Trimming took 4 bases from V and 2 from J; bases not matched to a gene: 3. The CDR3 extends over 14 amino acids. CDR3 sequence (DNA): TGTGCCTGGAAGCGGGGGGGCTCCACAGATACGCAGTATTTT. This codes for CAWKRGGSTDTQYF.

The J gene is TRBJ2-7, the V gene TRBV6-5; 7 bases line up with TRBD1. J gave up 4 bases and V 7 bases, and 7 bases lay outside the gene matches. CDR1 MNHEY and CDR2 SVGAGI come from the germline V gene. This CDR3 has 13 residues. The CDR3 coding sequence is TGTGCCAGCACAACGGGACAGAGGTACGAGCAGTACTTC. Its protein product is CASTTGQRYEQYF.

The chain couples TRBV5-1 to TRBJ1-1; D gene uncertain. Per the germline V gene, CDR1 is SGHRS and CDR2 is YFSETQ. The CDR3 is made up of 14 amino acids. The ends were cut back, 4 bases at V and 0 bases at J, with 10 bases in the middle. The CDR3: CASSTDTVNTEAFF. In nucleotides, the CDR3 is TGCGCCAGCAGCACTGACACGGTGAACACTGAAGCTTTCTTT.